The 27 T cell receptor beta chains given below trace back to one sample, sequenced in a study of blood T cell repertoires in COVID-19. The data were produced by immunoSEQ multiplex PCR, yet TCRdb's version contains in-frame clones alone and is incomplete. The data show under 200,000 clones, approximately 90% seen once. Specimen: peripheral blood. The receptor source for this set is a woman aged 60-75 years who had recovered from COVID-19.

In DNA, the CDR3 is TGTGCCAGCAGCTGGCGGGACTCGGGCACAGATACGCAGTATTTT. Encoded protein: CASSWRDSGTDTQYF. V and J are TRBV3-1 (or the pseudogene TRBV3-2) and TRBJ2-3, with D perhaps TRBD2 (6 bases). In germline, CDR1 is LGHDT, CDR2 YNNKEL (reference sequence). The CDR3 loop spans 15 amino acids. V shed 5 bases and J shed 1 base, with 13 bases lying between them.

J is TRBJ1-3 and V is TRBV11-3; TRBD1 aligns across 8 bases. This CDR3 has 18 residues. Germline-derived CDR1 and CDR2 are SGHNT and YENEEA. With 0 bases clipped from V and 3 bases from J, the junction kept 10 bases outside the gene matches. CDR3 amino acids: CASSLDWGRGRLGNTIYF. The CDR3 bases are TGTGCCAGCAGCTTAGATTGGGGCAGGGGGCGCCTTGGAAACACCATATATTTT.

This clone has just one count. The chain is built from TRBV11-3 and TRBJ1-5, with D uncertain. The CDR3 loop spans 17 amino acids. Trimming stripped 3 bases from V and 0 bases from J, with 15 bases between. The germline V gene encodes CDR1 SGHNT and CDR2 YENEEA. The CDR3 here is CASSFGARDYSNQPQHF. In DNA, the CDR3 is TGTGCCAGCAGCTTTGGCGCCAGAGACTATAGCAATCAGCCCCAGCATTTT.

This chain links TRBV30 with TRBJ2-2, with a possible D match to TRBD2 (6 bases). CDR1 and CDR2 from the germline V gene are GTSNPN and SVGIG (reference sequence). Trimming left V 0 bases short and J 3 bases short, with 11 bases between. The CDR3 contains 15 residues. The CDR3 DNA follows: TGTGCCTGGAGTGTAGTCGGGGGTCACACCGGGGAGCTGTTTTTT. Its translation: CAWSVVGGHTGELFF.

The chain is built from TRBV6-5 and TRBJ2-7; 7 bases align to TRBD1. Germline V CDR1 and CDR2: MNHEY, SVGAGI. Trimming removed 5 bases from V and 1 base from J; junction bases left unmatched: 2. The CDR3 contains 13 residues. The CDR3 DNA reads as TGTGCCAGCAGTCCGGGACAGTCCTACGAGCAGTACTTC. Protein: CASSPGQSYEQYF.

This chain links TRBV15 with TRBJ1-2; 9 nucleotides line up with TRBD1. The V segment lost 3 bases and the J segment 5 bases; nucleotides outside the gene matches: 4. Looked up from germline, CDR1 is LNHNV and CDR2 is YYDKDF (reference sequence). The CDR3 has 14 residues. CDR3 in DNA: TGTGCCACCAGCAGCCGGGACAGGGTTTATGGCTACACCTTC. Translation: CATSSRDRVYGYTF.

The chain combines TRBV15 with TRBJ2-5; 8 bases fit TRBD1. Germline CDR1 reads LNHNV; CDR2 reads YYDKDF (reference sequence). This CDR3 spans 16 amino acids. Germline trimming cut 1 base from V and 2 bases from J; bases unmatched to any gene: 6. The CDR3 here is CATSRGQGASQETQYF. CDR3 in DNA: TGTGCCACCAGCAGAGGGCAGGGGGCGAGTCAAGAGACCCAGTACTTC.

The J gene is TRBJ2-1, the V gene TRBV9; 10 positions match TRBD1. CDR1 and CDR2 (germline): SGDLS, YYNGEE. CDR3 length: 15 residues. V lost 2 bases, J lost 7 bases, and 6 bases stayed unmatched. The CDR3 protein is CASSVPGQGSNEQFF. The CDR3 DNA follows: TGTGCCAGCAGCGTCCCGGGACAGGGGTCTAATGAGCAGTTCTTC.

CDR3 DNA sequence: TGTGCCAGCAGCGGGGGACAGGGAGAGGAGTCCTGGGAAAAACTGTTTTTT. Translation: CASSGGQGEESWEKLFF. This chain joins TRBV5-4 and TRBJ1-4, with TRBD1 matching 9 bases. This CDR3 spans 17 amino acids. J lost 8 bases, V lost 4 bases, and 15 bases had no gene match. Germline V gene lookup returns CDR1 SGHNT and CDR2 YYREEE (reference sequence).

The CDR3 region has the DNA TGTGCCAGCCGGACAGGGGGCATGAACACTGAAGCTTTCTTT. Amino acids: CASRTGGMNTEAFF. The chain couples TRBV28 to TRBJ1-1, with 11 bases aligning to TRBD1. V lost 8 bases, J lost 0 bases, and 2 bases stayed unmatched. The germline V gene encodes CDR1 MDHEN and CDR2 SYDVKM. The length of the CDR3 is 14 residues.

The chain recombines TRBV6-2 or TRBV6-3 with TRBJ1-2, with 8 bases aligning to TRBD1. The CDR3 totals 14 residues. CDR1 is MNHEY, CDR2 SVGEGT, per germline. Trimming took 4 bases from V and 8 from J; bases not matched to a gene: 9. The CDR3 sequence: CASSSLGQGRGYTF. The CDR3 DNA is TGTGCCAGCAGTTCTCTTGGACAGGGACGCGGCTACACCTTC.

The chain combines TRBV5-1 with TRBJ2-5, with a tentative D call TRBD2 (7 bases). Germline V gene sequence: CDR1 SGHRS, CDR2 YFSETQ. CDR3 length: 14 residues. Trimming shortened V by 6 bases and J by 5 bases, and 17 bases separated the two germline ends. The DNA for the CDR3 is TGCGCCAGCACGAGGGGGGGCCTGAAGGAGACCCAGTACTTC. Translating gives CASTRGGLKETQYF.

The rearrangement links TRBV10-3 to TRBJ1-5; D not resolved. The germline V gene has CDR1 ENHRY and CDR2 SYGVKD. V was shortened by 7 bases and J by 0 bases, with 7 bases between the two germline ends. CDR3 length: 13 amino acids. Written as DNA, the CDR3 is TGTGCCATCAACCGAGATAGCAATCAGCCCCAGCATTTT. Its translation: CAINRDSNQPQHF.

The chain is built from TRBV5-5 and TRBJ2-7; 7 bases map to TRBD1. The ends lost 3 bases at V and 4 bases at J; junction bases unmatched: 4. The CDR3 has 13 residues. Looked up from germline, CDR1 is SGHKS and CDR2 is YYEKEE (reference sequence). Here the CDR3 DNA reads TGTGCCAGCAGCTCGACAGGGCAATACGAGCAGTACTTC. Protein product: CASSSTGQYEQYF.

This chain joins TRBV7-3 and TRBJ1-6, with 7 bases aligning to TRBD1. With V trimmed by 5 bases and J by 5 bases, 3 bases remained unmatched. Germline values: CDR1 SGHTA, CDR2 FQGTGA. The CDR3 spans 14 residues. CDR3 DNA: TGTGCCAGCAGCCGACAGGGCGATAATTCACCCCTCCACTTT. Its translation: CASSRQGDNSPLHF.

This clone turned up a few times. CDR3 sequence (DNA): TGCGCCAGCAGATCTAATGACAGGGGGTATTCCGAGCAGTACTTC. Protein: CASRSNDRGYSEQYF. This chain connects TRBV5-1 to TRBJ2-7; TRBD1 matches 9 bases. Germline V gives CDR1 SGHRS, CDR2 YFSETQ. CDR3 length: 15 amino acids. V lost 5 bases to trimming and J lost 6 bases; unmatched junction nucleotides: 12.

This chain links TRBV19 with TRBJ1-6, with 7 bases identical to TRBD1. In germline, CDR1 is LNHDA, CDR2 SQIVND (reference sequence). This CDR3 contains 15 residues. Trimming removed 3 bases from V and 10 bases from J; junction bases left unmatched: 9. CDR3 bases: TGTGCCAGTAGTATGTGGAACAGGGGACGATCACCCCTCCACTTT. This translates into CASSMWNRGRSPLHF.

This clone was seen just once. V is TRBV23-1 and J is TRBJ1-4, with D perhaps TRBD1 (6 bases). TRBV23-1 is reported as an ORF; its role is uncertain. Trimming pared 1 base from V and 4 bases from J, leaving 13 bases between. This CDR3 has 16 amino acids. CDR3 sequence reads: CASSQYSGDNNEKLFF. CDR3 DNA sequence: TGCGCCAGCAGTCAATATTCAGGGGACAATAATGAAAAACTGTTTTTT.

This rearrangement joins TRBV21-1 to TRBJ1-2. TRBV21-1 is labeled a pseudogene. This CDR3 spans 17 amino acids. The CDR3 DNA follows: TGTGCCAGCAGCCCGAGGCGGAGGAACAGCGGCAACTATGGCTACACCTTC. Amino acid sequence: CASSPRRRNSGNYGYTF.

The rearrangement joins TRBV4-1 to TRBJ1-3; D is unclear. Germline V gene sequence: CDR1 MGHRA, CDR2 YSYEKL. Trimming stripped 0 bases from V and 9 bases from J, with 15 bases between. The CDR3 spans 15 residues. CDR3 sequence: CASSQEPGTQATIYF. The CDR3 DNA is TGCGCCAGCAGCCAAGAACCAGGCACTCAGGCCACCATATATTTT.

The CDR3 spells CASSLLNRDTTDGYTF. For the CDR3, the DNA is TGTGCCAGCAGCTTGTTAAACCGGGACACCACCGATGGCTACACCTTC. This chain joins TRBV5-6 and TRBJ1-2; possible D gene TRBD1, 6 bases. This CDR3 comprises 16 residues. Deletions cut 1 base from V and 6 bases from J, with 19 bases between. Germline V gives CDR1 SGHDT, CDR2 YYEEEE.

CDR3 amino acids: CASSQADTQYF. The CDR3 bases are TGTGCCAGCAGTCAGGCAGATACGCAGTATTTT. The chain has TRBV11-3 and TRBJ2-3; unclear D gene. Trimming removed 6 bases from V and 4 bases from J, with 5 bases in between. The CDR3 runs 11 residues. Germline-derived CDR1 and CDR2 are SGHNT and YENEEA. The whole variable domain, remainder taken from reference TRBV11-3 and TRBJ2-3, is EAGVVQSPRYKIIEKKQPVAFWCNPISGHNTLYWYLQNLGQGPELLIRYENEEAVDDSQLPKDRFSAERLKGVDSTLKIQPAELGDSAVYLCASSQADTQYFGPGTRLTVL.

J is TRBJ1-6 and V is TRBV2; TRBD1 matches at 7 bases. The ends lost 7 bases at V and 7 bases at J; junction bases unmatched: 4. CDR3 size: 13 residues. Germline V gene data show CDR1 as SNHLY and CDR2 as FYNNEI. The DNA of the CDR3 is TGTGCCAGCATCGGGACAGCAAATTCACCCCTCCACTTT. Translating it yields CASIGTANSPLHF. Full variable domain (remainder filled in from reference TRBV2 and TRBJ1-6): EPEVTQTPSHQVTQMGQEVILRCVPISNHLYFYWYRQILGQKVEFLVSFYNNEISEKSEIFDDQFSVERPDGSNFTLKIRSTKLEDSAMYFCASIGTANSPLHFGNGTRLTVT.

The chain is built from TRBV11-2 and TRBJ2-3; 8 positions match TRBD2. V trimming: 1 base; J trimming: 6 bases; junction bases outside the gene matches: 9. This CDR3 has 16 amino acids. The germline V gene has CDR1 SGHAT and CDR2 FQNNGV. Here the CDR3 reads CASSLVSGVLRDTQYF. The CDR3 DNA follows: TGTGCCAGCAGCTTAGTTAGCGGGGTCCTCAGGGATACGCAGTATTTT.

This clone was counted a single time. The sample contains more than one DNA sequence encoding this CDR3. The chain carries TRBV6-1 and TRBJ1-5, with 7 bases matching TRBD1. CDR3 length: 15 amino acids. V lost 2 bases to trimming and J lost 2 bases; unmatched junction nucleotides: 3. The germline V gene encodes CDR1 MNHNS and CDR2 SASEGT. DNA of the CDR3: TGTGCCAGCAGTGAACAGGGGGGCGGCAATCAGCCCCAGCATTTT. Amino acid sequence: CASSEQGGGNQPQHF.

This chain joins TRBV7-9 and TRBJ1-1; 7 bases fit TRBD1. The CDR3 length is 16 residues. The germline V gene encodes CDR1 SEHNR and CDR2 FQNEAQ (reference sequence). V dropped 6 bases and J dropped 4; count of bases not matched to a gene: 14. Here the CDR3 DNA reads TGTGCCAGCAGTGATACGAGTGACAGGGTGGGCACTGAAGCTTTCTTT. It encodes CASSDTSDRVGTEAFF.

The V call is TRBV7-2, the J call TRBJ1-2; D uncertain. The germline gives CDR1 SGHTA, CDR2 FQGNSA. The V gene lost 5 bases and the J gene lost 5 bases, with 18 bases spanning the gap. The CDR3 runs 15 residues. CDR3 sequence reads: CASSQASGLGYGYTF. The CDR3 nucleotides are TGTGCCAGCAGCCAGGCCTCCGGATTAGGTTATGGCTACACCTTC. Using reference TRBV7-2 and TRBJ1-2 for the parts outside the CDR3, the full variable domain is GAGVSQSPSNKVTEKGKDVELRCDPISGHTALYWYRQSLGQGLEFLIYFQGNSAPDKSGLPSDRFSAERTGGSVSTLTIQRTQQEDSAVYLCASSQASGLGYGYTFGSGTRLTVV.